Each of the 9 T cell receptor beta chains below was sequenced from the same sample in a study of cytomegalovirus exposure and HLA in healthy donors. Use of 60 Vbeta and 13 Jbeta primers characterized the PCR. Sequencing used immunoSEQ multiplex PCR; TCRdb keeps in-frame clones, though not all of them. The repertoire consists of around 120,000 clones, with approximately 80% occurring once and the leading ten covering about 2.6%. What was sequenced was PBMCs. These receptors all come from a woman in her thirties or forties in good health and CMV-seropositive.

This rearrangement joins TRBV6-1 to TRBJ2-1; 15 bases agree with TRBD2. Trimming took 3 bases from V and 9 from J; bases not matched to a gene: 3. CDR1 and CDR2 (germline): MNHNS, SASEGT. This CDR3 contains 15 residues. The CDR3 nucleotides read TGTGCCAGCAGTGAGGGACTAGCGGGAGGTGGTGAGCAGTTCTTC. Encoded protein: CASSEGLAGGGEQFF.

The V gene is TRBV14, the J gene TRBJ1-2; 8 nucleotides match TRBD1. The CDR3 consists of 15 residues. Germline lookup yields CDR1 SGHDN and CDR2 FVKESK. Losses at the gene ends were 1 base for V and 3 bases for J; bases not matched to a gene: 4. This chain's CDR3 is CASSQGPDRDYGYTF. Written as DNA, the CDR3 is TGTGCCAGCAGCCAAGGACCGGACAGGGACTATGGCTACACCTTC.

This clone was counted between two and nine times. The chain carries TRBV7-2 and TRBJ2-7, with D perhaps TRBD1 (7 bases). The germline V gene encodes CDR1 SGHTA and CDR2 FQGNSA. This CDR3 has 15 residues. With 5 bases removed from V and 2 bases from J, the gap between germline ends came to 16 bases. CDR3 DNA: TGTGCCAGCAGCCCAAGACAGGGACTTACCTACGAGCAGTACTTC. Translating it yields CASSPRQGLTYEQYF.

This clone occurred a few times. This chain connects TRBV6-5 to TRBJ2-1, with 13 bases matching TRBD2. V lost 6 bases, J lost 6 bases, and 5 bases stayed unmatched. Germline V gene lookup returns CDR1 MNHEY and CDR2 SVGAGI. The CDR3 has 15 residues. CDR3 residues: CASRPTSGRANEQFF. DNA of the CDR3: TGTGCCAGCAGACCAACTAGCGGGAGGGCCAATGAGCAGTTCTTC.

The V call is TRBV5-5, the J call TRBJ2-5; 10 nucleotides match TRBD2. CDR3 length: 16 amino acids. The junction had 7 bases not matched to a gene; V was cut back by 4 bases and J by 1 base. Germline assignment: CDR1 SGHKS and CDR2 YYEKEE (reference sequence). The CDR3 region has the DNA TGTGCCAGCAGCCAGAGGACTAGCGGCATCCAAGAGACCCAGTACTTC. The encoded protein is CASSQRTSGIQETQYF.

The CDR3 sequence: CASSSGTLDYGYTF. CDR3 coding DNA: TGTGCCAGCAGCTCCGGGACACTAGACTATGGCTACACCTTC. J is TRBJ1-2 and V is TRBV5-4; weak D call: TRBD1 (6 bases). The germline gives CDR1 SGHNT, CDR2 YYREEE (reference sequence). Trimming took 3 bases from V and 3 from J, leaving 12 bases between them. There are 14 residues in the CDR3.

The CDR3 coding sequence is TGTGCCAGCAGCTGGACTAACGGAAACACCATATATTTT. Protein: CASSWTNGNTIYF. The chain is built from TRBV7-2 and TRBJ1-3, with D unresolved. The CDR3 length is 13 residues. V was trimmed by 4 bases and J by 4 bases, leaving 8 bases between them. CDR1 SGHTA and CDR2 FQGNSA come from the germline V gene.

This chain links TRBV5-6 with TRBJ2-5, with 11 bases lining up with TRBD1. V shed 4 bases, J shed 4 bases, and the junction held 3 bases outside the gene matches. Germline lookup yields CDR1 SGHDT and CDR2 YYEEEE. The CDR3 runs to 14 residues. CDR3 DNA: TGTGCCAGCAGCGAGGGACAGGGGGGAGAGACCCAGTACTTC. It is translated as CASSEGQGGETQYF.

The gene calls are TRBV6-6 and TRBJ1-5, with TRBD1 matching over 8 bases. V lost 5 bases, J lost 4 bases, and 4 bases stayed unmatched. This CDR3 comprises 14 residues. Germline-derived CDR1 and CDR2 are MNHNY and SVGAGI (reference sequence). In DNA form, the CDR3 reads TGTGCCAGCAGTCGGACAGGGAGGAATCAGCCCCAGCATTTT. It yields the protein CASSRTGRNQPQHF.